What follows are 10 T cell receptor beta chains derived from one specimen sequenced in a study of T cells expressing NK-cell markers. After re-calling the 5' RACE reads, TCRdb lists one entry per CDR3 protein, DNA absent. The table lists 450,000 to 600,000 distinct CDR3 sequences. The specimen was blood T cells: a sorted CD56 or NKG2C T cell subset, CD4+ or CD8+ T cells, or bulk PBMC T cells (not recorded which). Every receptor here comes from a man younger than 35 in good health.

The gene calls are TRBV7-8 and TRBJ1-5; TCRdb gives TRBD1 as the D gene, but with no DNA this cannot be confirmed. The CDR3 has 16 amino acids. CDR1 SGHVS and CDR2 FQNEAQ come from the germline V gene. This CDR3 is CASSLAHRDSNQPQHF.

This chain joins TRBV3-1 and TRBJ1-4. Looked up from germline, CDR1 is LGHDT and CDR2 is YNNKEL (reference sequence). CDR3 length: 15 amino acids. Here the CDR3 reads CASSQVRTENEKLFF. Full variable domain (remainder filled in from reference TRBV3-1 and TRBJ1-4): DTAVSQTPKYLVTQMGNDKSIKCEQNLGHDTMYWYKQDSKKFLKIMFSYNNKELIINETVPNRFSPKSPDKAHLNLHINSLELGDSAVYFCASSQVRTENEKLFFGSGTQLSVL.

The CDR3 spells CASSIGTTGSGNTIYF. V usage is TRBV19 and J usage is TRBJ1-3. This CDR3 is built from 16 residues. Per germline, CDR1 LNHDA and CDR2 SQIVND (reference sequence). Complete variable domain (other parts from reference TRBV19 and TRBJ1-3): DGGITQSPKYLFRKEGQNVTLSCEQNLNHDAMYWYRQDPGQGLRLIYYSQIVNDFQKGDIAEGYSVSREKKESFPLTVTSAQKNPTAFYLCASSIGTTGSGNTIYFGEGSWLTVV.

This rearrangement joins TRBV24-1 to TRBJ2-3. Germline V gives CDR1 KGHDR, CDR2 SFDVKD. The CDR3 sequence is 15 residues long. The CDR3 reads CATSDFYSRSDTQYF.

This chain joins TRBV29-1 and TRBJ2-5; TCRdb names TRBD1, which stays unverified in the absence of DNA. This CDR3 has 14 amino acids. Germline V gene lookup returns CDR1 SQVTM and CDR2 ANQGSEA. The CDR3 loop reads CSVPGHRGLETQYF.

This rearrangement joins TRBV2 to TRBJ2-5; the D call from TCRdb, TRBD2, cannot be confirmed without DNA. The germline gives CDR1 SNHLY, CDR2 FYNNEI. The CDR3 totals 13 residues. The CDR3 sequence: CASHLRLQETQYF.

The gene calls are TRBV5-6 and TRBJ1-3; TCRdb gives TRBD1 as the D gene, but with no DNA this cannot be confirmed. The germline V gene has CDR1 SGHDT and CDR2 YYEEEE. The CDR3 length is 15 residues. CDR3 residues: CASSLKGHYGNTIYF.

The chain's CDR3 is CASSQALGVAFF. This chain joins TRBV4-1 and TRBJ1-1. The CDR3 totals 12 residues. Germline V gene data show CDR1 as MGHRA and CDR2 as YSYEKL.

This rearrangement joins TRBV12-3 or TRBV12-4 to TRBJ2-1; without DNA, the TCRdb call of TRBD2 cannot be checked. The CDR3 loop spans 16 amino acids. CDR3 sequence: CASSGRTSGSGDEQFF.

This sequence joins TRBV29-1 and TRBJ2-3; TCRdb's D call of TRBD1 is untestable without DNA. The CDR3 is made up of 15 amino acids. Germline lookup yields CDR1 SQVTM and CDR2 ANQGSEA. Here the CDR3 reads CSVRDGGRGIDTQYF.